Presented here are 9 T cell receptor beta chains from one specimen sequenced in a study of blood T cell repertoires in COVID-19. Clones were read by immunoSEQ multiplex PCR, and TCRdb kept only the in-frame ones, dropping some. This table has about 140,000 clones, 80% to 85% appearing once. Sequencing used peripheral blood. Source of these receptors: a woman in her sixties with acute or convalescent COVID-19.

The V call is TRBV5-1, the J call TRBJ1-2; D possibly corresponds to TRBD1 (6 bases). This CDR3 region has 12 residues. V was pared by 2 bases and J by 6 bases, with 8 bases between. The V gene's germline CDR1 is SGHRS and CDR2 YFSETQ. CDR3 sequence (DNA): TGCGCCAGCAGCTTACAGGGTGATGGCTACACCTTC. This gives the protein CASSLQGDGYTF. The full variable domain, rest sourced from reference TRBV5-1 and TRBJ1-2, is KAGVTQTPRYLIKTRGQQVTLSCSPISGHRSVSWYQQTPGQGLQFLFEYFSETQRNKGNFPGRFSGRQFSNSRSEMNVSTLELGDSALYLCASSLQGDGYTFGSGTRLTVV.

The V and J genes are TRBV3-1 (or the pseudogene TRBV3-2) and TRBJ2-5; 7 nucleotides match TRBD2. The CDR3 consists of 14 residues. J gave up 1 base and V 4 bases, and 3 bases lay outside the gene matches. CDR1 LGHDT and CDR2 YNNKEL come from the germline V gene (reference sequence). CDR3 coding DNA: TGTGCCAGCAGCCCTCTAGCGGCCCAAGAGACCCAGTACTTC. Its translation is CASSPLAAQETQYF.

This chain uses TRBV7-9 with TRBJ2-5, with TRBD2 as a possible D gene (5 bases). CDR1 is SEHNR and CDR2 is FQNEAQ in the germline V gene (reference sequence). V lost 0 bases, J lost 4 bases, and 15 bases lay in between. CDR3 length equals 16 residues. CDR3 sequence reads: CASSLAPGFGSETQYF. The CDR3 DNA reads as TGTGCCAGCAGCTTAGCGCCGGGGTTCGGGTCAGAGACCCAGTACTTC.

The V gene is TRBV29-1, the J gene TRBJ2-5; no reliable D call. V lost 7 bases and J 2 bases, leaving 5 bases between the germline ends. The V gene's germline CDR1 is SQVTM and CDR2 ANQGSEA. CDR3 length equals 10 residues. The CDR3 is CSAQQETQYF. The CDR3 bases are TGCAGCGCTCAGCAAGAGACCCAGTACTTC.

The chain is built from TRBV7-6 and TRBJ2-5, with 9 nucleotides matching TRBD1. The V and J ends lost 4 bases and 4 bases, in that order; junction bases with no gene match: 13. Germline CDR1 is SGHVS and CDR2 is FNYEAQ. This CDR3 region has 17 residues. CDR3 DNA: TGTGCCAGCAGCTCAGGGGTGACAGGGGGGTCCGCAGAGACCCAGTACTTC. Protein product: CASSSGVTGGSAETQYF.

This clone came up once. The chain has TRBV11-3 and TRBJ1-1; D ambiguous. The CDR3 has 13 amino acids. The germline V and J ends were trimmed by 2 bases and 4 bases, with 8 bases remaining between them. From germline, CDR1 is SGHNT and CDR2 YENEEA. DNA for the CDR3: TGTGCCAGCAGCTTACGGGGTAGCACTGAAGCTTTCTTT. Protein: CASSLRGSTEAFF.

V usage is TRBV30 and J usage is TRBJ1-2; D not resolved. CDR1 is GTSNPN, CDR2 SVGIG, per germline (reference sequence). This CDR3 spans 12 amino acids. V lost 3 bases to trimming and J lost 8 bases, with 13 bases between them. The DNA of the CDR3 is TGTGCCTGGAGCCCCCTGAGGGCGGGCTACACCTTC. The encoded protein is CAWSPLRAGYTF. The whole variable domain, filled in from reference TRBV30 and TRBJ1-2, reads SQTIHQWPATLVQPVGSPLSLECTVEGTSNPNLYWYRQAAGRGLQLLFYSVGIGQISSEVPQNLSASRPQDRQFILSSKKLLLSDSGFYLCAWSPLRAGYTFGSGTRLTVV.

The chain links TRBV9 to TRBJ2-3, with TRBD2 identical over 8 bases. The CDR3 consists of 15 residues. V shed 4 bases, J shed 6 bases, and the junction held 10 bases outside the gene matches. Germline CDR1 reads SGDLS; CDR2 reads YYNGEE. In DNA form, the CDR3 reads TGTGCCAGCAGCATTGGACTAGCCCTGGGGGATACGCAGTATTTT. Protein product: CASSIGLALGDTQYF.

V and J are TRBV4-1 and TRBJ2-7; 13 bases agree with TRBD2. The V gene's germline CDR1 is MGHRA and CDR2 YSYEKL. V lost 6 bases, J lost 4 bases, and 15 bases stayed unmatched. CDR3 length: 18 residues. Here the CDR3 DNA reads TGCGCCAGCAGTCGTCAGATAGGACTAGCGGGAGTCCCTTACGAGCAGTACTTC. Encoded protein: CASSRQIGLAGVPYEQYF.